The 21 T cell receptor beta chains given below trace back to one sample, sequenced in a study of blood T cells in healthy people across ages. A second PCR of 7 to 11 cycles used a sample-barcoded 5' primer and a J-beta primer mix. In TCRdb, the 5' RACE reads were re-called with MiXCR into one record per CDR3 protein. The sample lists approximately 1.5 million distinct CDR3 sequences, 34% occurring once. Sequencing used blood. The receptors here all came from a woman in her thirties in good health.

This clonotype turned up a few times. CDR3 sequence reads: CSARVGVAGEQYF. CDR3 DNA sequence: TGCAGTGCTAGAGTGGGGGTAGCTGGCGAGCAGTACTTC. The V gene is TRBV20-1, the J gene TRBJ2-5; D assignment may be TRBD1 or TRBD2 (5 bases each). Matching the DNA end better, TRBJ2-7 makes the J call doubtful. The germline V gene encodes CDR1 DFQATT and CDR2 SNEGSKA (reference sequence). The CDR3 runs 13 residues.

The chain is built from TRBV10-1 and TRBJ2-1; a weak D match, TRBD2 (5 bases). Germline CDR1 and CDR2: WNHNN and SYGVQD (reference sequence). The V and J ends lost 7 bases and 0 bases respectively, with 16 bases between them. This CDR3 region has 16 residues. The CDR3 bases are TGCGCCAGCACCCGGAGGCTCCTGAGCTCCTACAATGAGCAGTTCTTC. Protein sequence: CASTRRLLSSYNEQFF.

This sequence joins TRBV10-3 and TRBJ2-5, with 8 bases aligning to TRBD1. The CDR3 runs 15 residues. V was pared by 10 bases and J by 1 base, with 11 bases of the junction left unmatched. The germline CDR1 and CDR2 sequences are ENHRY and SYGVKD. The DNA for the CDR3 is TGTGCCACTTCCTCAAGACAGGGGTCCCAAGAGACCCAGTACTTC. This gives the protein CATSSRQGSQETQYF.

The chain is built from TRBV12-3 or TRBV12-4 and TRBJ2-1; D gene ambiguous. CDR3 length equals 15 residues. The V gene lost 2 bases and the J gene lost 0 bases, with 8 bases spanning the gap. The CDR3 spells CASSLSRHSYNEQFF. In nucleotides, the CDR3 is TGTGCCAGCAGTTTATCCAGACACTCCTACAATGAGCAGTTCTTC.

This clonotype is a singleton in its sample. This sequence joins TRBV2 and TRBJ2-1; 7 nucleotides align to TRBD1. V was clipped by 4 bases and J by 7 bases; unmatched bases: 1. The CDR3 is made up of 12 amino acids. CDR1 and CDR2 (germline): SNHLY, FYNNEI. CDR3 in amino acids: CASSATGNEQFF. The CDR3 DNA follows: TGTGCCAGCAGTGCGACAGGGAATGAGCAGTTCTTC.

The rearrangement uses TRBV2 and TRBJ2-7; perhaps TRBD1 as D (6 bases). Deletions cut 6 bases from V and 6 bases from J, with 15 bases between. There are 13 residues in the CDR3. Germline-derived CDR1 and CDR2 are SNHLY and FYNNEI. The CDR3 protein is CASRPRTVPEQYF. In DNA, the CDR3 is TGTGCCAGCAGACCCCGGACAGTTCCCGAGCAGTACTTC.

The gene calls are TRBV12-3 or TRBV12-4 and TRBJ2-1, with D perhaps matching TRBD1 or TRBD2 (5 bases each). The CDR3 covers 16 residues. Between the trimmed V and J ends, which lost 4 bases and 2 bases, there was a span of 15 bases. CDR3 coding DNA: TGTGCCAGCAGTTCCCGGGACGGAGGAACCTACAATGAGCAGTTCTTC. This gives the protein CASSSRDGGTYNEQFF.

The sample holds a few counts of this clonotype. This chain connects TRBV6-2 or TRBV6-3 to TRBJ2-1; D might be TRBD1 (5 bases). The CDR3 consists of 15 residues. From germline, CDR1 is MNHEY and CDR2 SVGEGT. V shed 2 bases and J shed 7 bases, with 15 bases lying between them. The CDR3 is CASSYRAGNKNEQFF. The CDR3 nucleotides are TGTGCCAGCAGTTACAGGGCAGGGAATAAAAATGAGCAGTTCTTC.

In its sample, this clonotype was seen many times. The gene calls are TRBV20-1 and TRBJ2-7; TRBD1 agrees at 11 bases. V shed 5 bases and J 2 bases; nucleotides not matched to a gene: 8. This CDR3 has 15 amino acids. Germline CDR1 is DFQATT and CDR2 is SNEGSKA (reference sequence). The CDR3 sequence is CSAYNPGQGAYEQYF. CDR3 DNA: TGCAGTGCTTACAATCCGGGACAGGGGGCCTACGAGCAGTACTTC.

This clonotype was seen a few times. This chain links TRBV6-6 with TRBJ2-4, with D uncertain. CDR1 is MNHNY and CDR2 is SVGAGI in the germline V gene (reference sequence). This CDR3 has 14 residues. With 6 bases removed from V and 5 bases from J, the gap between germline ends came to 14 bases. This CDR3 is CASRPTEPQNIQYF. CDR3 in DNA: TGTGCCAGCAGACCCACCGAGCCCCAAAACATTCAGTACTTC.

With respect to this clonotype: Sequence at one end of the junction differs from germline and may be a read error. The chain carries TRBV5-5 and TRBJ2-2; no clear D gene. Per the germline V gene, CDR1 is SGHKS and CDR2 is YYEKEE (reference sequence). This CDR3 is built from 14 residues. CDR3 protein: CASSSLSNTGELFF. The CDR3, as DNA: TGTGCAAGCAGCTCCTTATCGAACACCGGGGAGCTGTTTTTT.

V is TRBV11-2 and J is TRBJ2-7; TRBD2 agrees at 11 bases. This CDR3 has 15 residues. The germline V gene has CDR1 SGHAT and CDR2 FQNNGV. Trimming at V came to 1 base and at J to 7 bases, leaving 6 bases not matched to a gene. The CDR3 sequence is CASSLVPSGRWEQYF. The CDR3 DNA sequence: TGTGCCAGCAGCTTAGTCCCTAGCGGGAGGTGGGAGCAGTACTTC.

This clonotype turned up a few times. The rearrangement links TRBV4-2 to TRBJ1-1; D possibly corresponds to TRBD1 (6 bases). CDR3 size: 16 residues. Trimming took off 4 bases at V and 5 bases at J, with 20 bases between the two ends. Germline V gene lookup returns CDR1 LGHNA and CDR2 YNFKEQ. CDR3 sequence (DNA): TGTGCCAGCAGCCTTGAACGGGGGGCAGGGAAAACTGAAGCTTTCTTT. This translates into CASSLERGAGKTEAFF.

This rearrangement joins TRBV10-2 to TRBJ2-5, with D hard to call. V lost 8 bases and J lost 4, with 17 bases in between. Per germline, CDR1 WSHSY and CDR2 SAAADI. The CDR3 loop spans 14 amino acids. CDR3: CASRLSLIRETQYF. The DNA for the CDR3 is TGCGCCAGCCGTTTGAGTTTAATTCGAGAGACCCAGTACTTC.

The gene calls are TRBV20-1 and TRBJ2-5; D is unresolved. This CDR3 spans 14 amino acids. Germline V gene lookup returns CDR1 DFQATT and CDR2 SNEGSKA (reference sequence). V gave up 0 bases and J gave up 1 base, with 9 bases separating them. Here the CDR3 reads CSARDAVLQETQYF. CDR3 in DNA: TGCAGTGCTAGAGATGCCGTGCTCCAAGAGACCCAGTACTTC.

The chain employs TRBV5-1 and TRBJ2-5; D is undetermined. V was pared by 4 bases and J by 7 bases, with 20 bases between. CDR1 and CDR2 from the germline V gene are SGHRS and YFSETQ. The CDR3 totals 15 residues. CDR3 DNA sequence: TGCGCCAGCAGCCCCCACTTAAGCGCTGAAGGGACCCAGTACTTC. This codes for CASSPHLSAEGTQYF.

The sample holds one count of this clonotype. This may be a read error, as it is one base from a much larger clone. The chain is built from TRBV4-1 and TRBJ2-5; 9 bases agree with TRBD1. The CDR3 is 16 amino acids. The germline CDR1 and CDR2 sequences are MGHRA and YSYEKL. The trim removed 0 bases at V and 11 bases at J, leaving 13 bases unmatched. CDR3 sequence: CASSQEETGGSHEQYF. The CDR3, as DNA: TGCGCCAGCAGCCAAGAAGAGACAGGGGGTTCCCATGAGCAGTACTTC.

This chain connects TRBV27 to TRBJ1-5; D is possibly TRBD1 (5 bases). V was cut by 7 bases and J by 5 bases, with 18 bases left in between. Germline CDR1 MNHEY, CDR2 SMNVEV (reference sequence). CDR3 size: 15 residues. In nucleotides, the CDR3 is TGTGCCAGCACCCCTTTTGGGGGTAATCATCAGCCCCAGCATTTT. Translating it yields CASTPFGGNHQPQHF.

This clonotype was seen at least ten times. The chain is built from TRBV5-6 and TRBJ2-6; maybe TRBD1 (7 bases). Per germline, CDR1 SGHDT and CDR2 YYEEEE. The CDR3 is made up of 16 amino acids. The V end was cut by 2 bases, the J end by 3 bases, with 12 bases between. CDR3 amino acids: CASSFNRGGGANVLTF. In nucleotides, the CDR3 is TGTGCCAGCAGCTTCAACAGGGGAGGTGGGGCCAACGTCCTGACTTTC.

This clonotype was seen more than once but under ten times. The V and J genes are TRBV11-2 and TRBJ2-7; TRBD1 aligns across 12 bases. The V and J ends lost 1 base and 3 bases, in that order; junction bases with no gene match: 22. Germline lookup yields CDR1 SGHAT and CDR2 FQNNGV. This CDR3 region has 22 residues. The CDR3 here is CASSLGGQGAPPLAGALYEQYF. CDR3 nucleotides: TGTGCCAGCAGCTTAGGGGGACAGGGGGCCCCCCCATTAGCGGGAGCCCTCTACGAGCAGTACTTC.

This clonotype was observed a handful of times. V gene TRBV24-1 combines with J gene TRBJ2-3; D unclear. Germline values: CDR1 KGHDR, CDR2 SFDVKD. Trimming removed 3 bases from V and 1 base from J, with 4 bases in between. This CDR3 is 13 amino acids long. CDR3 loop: CATSDPRTDTQYF. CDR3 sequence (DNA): TGTGCCACCAGTGATCCCCGCACAGATACGCAGTATTTT.